These 7 T cell receptor beta chains were all obtained from the same sample, sequenced in a study of blood T cell repertoires in COVID-19. Here immunoSEQ multiplex PCR was the method, and the copy in TCRdb shows in-frame clones only, minus some. Here the sample spans 70,000 to 75,000 clones, approximately 80% being singletons. The source material was peripheral blood. The receptors here all came from a woman at least 80 years old with active or convalescent COVID-19.

This chain joins TRBV28 and TRBJ1-5; D possibly corresponds to TRBD1 (6 bases). There are 16 residues in the CDR3. Germline-derived CDR1 and CDR2 are MDHEN and SYDVKM. V was clipped by 7 bases and J by 0 bases, with 16 bases between them. CDR3 sequence reads: CASTSQGFYSNQPQHF. DNA for the CDR3: TGTGCCAGCACTAGTCAGGGGTTCTATAGCAATCAGCCCCAGCATTTT.

J is TRBJ1-1 and V is TRBV19, with unresolved D. CDR3 size: 15 residues. V was pared by 3 bases and J by 0 bases, with 11 bases between. The V gene's germline CDR1 is LNHDA and CDR2 SQIVND (reference sequence). CDR3 DNA: TGTGCCAGTAGTATCTTAGGAGTACTGAACACTGAAGCTTTCTTT. This codes for CASSILGVLNTEAFF.

The chain recombines TRBV5-1 with TRBJ1-6, with D possibly being TRBD1 (5 bases). This CDR3 is 15 amino acids long. V was pared by 4 bases and J by 10 bases, with 18 bases between. Germline CDR1 is SGHRS and CDR2 is YFSETQ. CDR3 sequence (DNA): TGCGCCAGCAGCCCGCTGCGCAGGGATGAATCACCCCTCCACTTT. Protein product: CASSPLRRDESPLHF.

The gene calls are TRBV7-2 and TRBJ1-2; TRBD1 aligns across 7 bases. The V segment lost 3 bases and the J segment 8 bases; nucleotides outside the gene matches: 21. The CDR3 runs 18 residues. Germline CDR1 reads SGHTA; CDR2 reads FQGNSA. Here the CDR3 reads CASSLFVGGPPPDKGYTF. The CDR3 DNA reads as TGTGCCAGCAGCTTGTTTGTAGGGGGCCCACCCCCCGATAAAGGCTACACCTTC.

The chain links TRBV12-5 to TRBJ1-1, with 8 bases fitting TRBD1. The germline CDR1 and CDR2 sequences are LGHNT and FRNRAP. V was clipped by 1 base and J by 4 bases; unmatched bases: 11. This CDR3 spans 17 amino acids. CDR3 in amino acids: CASGLGSLRDRITEAFF. As DNA, the CDR3 is TGTGCTAGTGGTTTGGGTTCTCTACGGGACAGGATCACTGAAGCTTTCTTT.

This chain links TRBV27 with TRBJ2-7; perhaps TRBD1 as D (6 bases). CDR3 length: 16 residues. Germline V gene data show CDR1 as MNHEY and CDR2 as SMNVEV (reference sequence). The V and J ends lost 2 bases and 3 bases respectively, with 17 bases between them. CDR3 region: CASSLGNVGADYEQYF. In DNA form, the CDR3 reads TGTGCCAGCAGTTTAGGGAACGTGGGGGCAGACTACGAGCAGTACTTC.

This clone was observed a handful of times. V gene TRBV7-2 combines with J gene TRBJ1-1; D remains ambiguous. V was cut by 3 bases and J by 7 bases, with 15 bases left in between. Germline V CDR1 and CDR2: SGHTA, FQGNSA. CDR3 length equals 14 residues. CDR3 DNA: TGTGCCAGCAGCTTTGGGTACATGGGGAGTGAAGCTTTCTTT. Its translation: CASSFGYMGSEAFF. The whole variable domain, remainder taken from reference TRBV7-2 and TRBJ1-1, is GAGVSQSPSNKVTEKGKDVELRCDPISGHTALYWYRQSLGQGLEFLIYFQGNSAPDKSGLPSDRFSAERTGGSVSTLTIQRTQQEDSAVYLCASSFGYMGSEAFFGQGTRLTVV.